Shown below are 5 T cell receptor beta chains from a single sample sequenced in a study of OX40 agonist ivuxolimab in advanced cancers. The data were produced by immunoSEQ multiplex PCR, yet TCRdb's version contains in-frame clones alone and is incomplete. Of fewer than 85,000 clones listed, about 80% are singletons. The material was CD4+ or CD8+ T cells sorted from blood, obtained in a trial of the OX40 agonist ivuxolimab. The receptor source for this set is an adult with an advanced solid tumor such as melanoma, head and neck, liver or kidney cancer.

V and J are TRBV7-3 and TRBJ2-2; D is undetermined. V lost 3 bases to trimming and J lost 6 bases, with 17 bases between them. Germline V gives CDR1 SGHTA, CDR2 FQGTGA. The CDR3 loop spans 16 amino acids. The CDR3 region has the DNA TGTGCCAGCAGCTTCGGACCACCCGTAATCGCCGGGGAGCTGTTTTTT. Translation: CASSFGPPVIAGELFF.

This chain uses TRBV28 with TRBJ2-5; TRBD1 agrees at 8 bases. V was pared by 6 bases and J by 5 bases, with 8 bases of the junction left unmatched. The CDR3 sequence is 14 residues long. Germline loops: CDR1 MDHEN, CDR2 SYDVKM. The DNA for the CDR3 is TGTGCCAGCAGCCAGCGTCGGACAGGGGAGACCCAGTACTTC. It is translated as CASSQRRTGETQYF.

V usage is TRBV6-6 and J usage is TRBJ1-5; D is perhaps TRBD1 (5 bases). The germline V gene encodes CDR1 MNHNY and CDR2 SVGAGI (reference sequence). Trimming took 6 bases from V and 0 from J, leaving 9 bases between them. The CDR3 is made up of 14 amino acids. CDR3 amino acids: CASRRDGSNQPQHF. The CDR3 region has the DNA TGTGCCAGCAGACGGGACGGTAGCAATCAGCCCCAGCATTTT.

This clone showed up just once. The rearrangement links TRBV20-1 to TRBJ2-5; D not resolved. Germline loops: CDR1 DFQATT, CDR2 SNEGSKA (reference sequence). The CDR3 contains 11 residues. Trimming removed 6 bases at V and 5 bases at J, with 10 bases between. The CDR3 nucleotides are TGCAGTGCCCAGTTAAGCGAGACCCAGTACTTC. Protein product: CSAQLSETQYF.

J is TRBJ2-3 and V is TRBV7-9; the match to TRBD2 covers 10 bases. With V trimmed by 1 base and J by 2 bases, 3 bases remained unmatched. The CDR3 sequence is 16 residues long. CDR1 is SEHNR and CDR2 is FQNEAQ in the germline V gene (reference sequence). DNA for the CDR3: TGTGCCAGCAGCTTAGGGACTAGCGGACTCACAGATACGCAGTATTTT. It is translated as CASSLGTSGLTDTQYF.